This passage covers 31 T cell receptor beta chains from one sample sequenced in a study of blood T cell repertoires in COVID-19. Assay used: immunoSEQ multiplex PCR; TCRdb lists only in-frame clones, some missing. The sample shows 300,000 to 450,000 clones, 89% of them seen only once. The specimen sequenced was peripheral blood. These receptors originate from a woman aged 60-75 years with COVID-19, enrolled during active disease.

Comments on this clone: The junction departs from the called germline gene at one end, perhaps through a read error. As DNA, the CDR3 is TGTACCAGTACCCCAGGGGATTCCCGCAATCAGCCCCAGCATTTT. It encodes CTSTPGDSRNQPQHF. This sequence joins TRBV19 and TRBJ1-5; tentatively, D is TRBD1 (6 bases). There are 15 residues in the CDR3. Germline CDR1 reads LNHDA; CDR2 reads SQIVND (reference sequence). The variable domain in full, with the rest retrieved from reference TRBV19 and TRBJ1-5, is DGGITQSPKYLFRKEGQNVTLSCEQNLNHDAMYWYRQDPGQGLRLIYYSQIVNDFQKGDIAEGYSVSREKKESFPLTVTSAQKNPTAFYLCTSTPGDSRNQPQHFGDGTRLSIL.

The chain recombines TRBV11-3 with TRBJ2-3, with 9 positions matching TRBD1. Trimming cost V 10 bases and J 3 bases; bases outside gene matches: 11. Germline V gene lookup returns CDR1 SGHNT and CDR2 YENEEA. The CDR3 contains 15 residues. The CDR3 region is CAKMRDRVPTDTQYF. CDR3 in DNA: TGTGCCAAGATGAGGGACAGGGTTCCGACAGATACGCAGTATTTT.

The rearrangement joins TRBV5-6 to TRBJ1-4; 11 bases are a match to TRBD1. Trimming took 4 bases from V and 0 from J; bases not matched to a gene: 2. Germline CDR1 and CDR2: SGHDT and YYEEEE. This CDR3 has 16 residues. The CDR3 coding sequence is TGTGCCAGCAGCATGGGACAGGGGGCAACTAATGAAAAACTGTTTTTT. Protein product: CASSMGQGATNEKLFF.

This clone appeared once. V usage is TRBV14 and J usage is TRBJ1-2, with D perhaps matching TRBD1 (5 bases). Germline CDR1 reads SGHDN; CDR2 reads FVKESK. This CDR3 comprises 14 residues. V shed 0 bases and J shed 4 bases, with 9 bases lying between them. CDR3 DNA sequence: TGTGCCAGCAGCCAAGACAAAAGGGGCTATGGCTACACCTTC. This gives the protein CASSQDKRGYGYTF. The whole variable domain, filled in from reference TRBV14 and TRBJ1-2, reads EAGVTQFPSHSVIEKGQTVTLRCDPISGHDNLYWYRRVMGKEIKFLLHFVKESKQDESGMPNNRFLAERTGGTYSTLKVQPAELEDSGVYFCASSQDKRGYGYTFGSGTRLTVV.

This clone was counted between two and nine times. The same CDR3 also results from other DNA sequences found in this sample. This chain joins TRBV5-1 and TRBJ1-1; D is undetermined. V was clipped by 0 bases and J by 1 base, with 7 bases between them. Germline V gives CDR1 SGHRS, CDR2 YFSETQ. The length of the CDR3 is 14 residues. This CDR3 is CASSLGSGNTEAFF. CDR3 sequence (DNA): TGCGCCAGCAGCTTGGGTTCGGGGAACACTGAAGCTTTCTTT.

J is TRBJ1-3 and V is TRBV9; 10 bases fit TRBD1. The CDR3 is made up of 18 amino acids. The V gene's germline CDR1 is SGDLS and CDR2 YYNGEE. The V segment lost 3 bases and the J segment 4 bases; nucleotides outside the gene matches: 13. The CDR3 is CASSASSGTGVSGNTIYF. Here the CDR3 DNA reads TGTGCCAGCAGCGCTTCGTCAGGGACAGGGGTGTCAGGAAACACCATATATTTT.

V usage is TRBV21-1 and J usage is TRBJ1-2; the table's D call of TRBD1 was not tested on the DNA. TRBV21-1 corresponds to a pseudogene. This CDR3 has 15 amino acids. In DNA form, the CDR3 reads TGTGCCAGCAGGAATGACAGGGGGCGTTTAAATGGCTACACCTTC. It translates to CASRNDRGRLNGYTF.

A few counts support this clone. This chain joins TRBV27 and TRBJ1-1, with D maybe TRBD1 (5 bases). V was pared by 1 base and J by 4 bases, with 13 bases between. The CDR3 spans 15 residues. CDR1 and CDR2 (germline): MNHEY, SMNVEV (reference sequence). The CDR3 coding sequence is TGTGCCAGCAGTTTATTAGGGGCGGTAGGCACTGAAGCTTTCTTT. Translation: CASSLLGAVGTEAFF.

The chain recombines TRBV19 with TRBJ1-5; D not resolved. This CDR3 has 13 residues. Germline V gene sequence: CDR1 LNHDA, CDR2 SQIVND (reference sequence). V was trimmed by 3 bases and J by 8 bases, leaving 11 bases between them. The CDR3 DNA follows: TGTGCCAGTAGTATGATTGGGGAGGAGCCCCAGCATTTT. Translated, it gives CASSMIGEEPQHF.

The rearrangement links TRBV19 to TRBJ2-6; 7 bases fit TRBD2. V dropped 1 base and J dropped 4; count of bases not matched to a gene: 7. The germline V gene has CDR1 LNHDA and CDR2 SQIVND (reference sequence). This CDR3 contains 17 residues. CDR3 nucleotides: TGTGCCAGTAGTATAGGGGGACGCGGGAGAGGGGCCAACGTCCTGACTTTC. It codes for CASSIGGRGRGANVLTF.

Only one count was recorded for this clone. The genes are TRBV5-1 and TRBJ2-2; D is possibly TRBD1 (5 bases). Trimming took 4 bases from V and 5 from J, leaving 15 bases between them. CDR3 length: 15 residues. The V gene's germline CDR1 is SGHRS and CDR2 YFSETQ. CDR3 loop: CASSLTTGATGELFF. The CDR3 DNA reads as TGCGCCAGCAGCCTTACCACAGGAGCAACCGGGGAGCTGTTTTTT.

The chain employs TRBV3-1 (or the pseudogene TRBV3-2) and TRBJ2-2; D gene ambiguous. The CDR3 consists of 16 residues. CDR1 is LGHDT, CDR2 YNNKEL, per germline (reference sequence). V lost 4 bases to trimming and J lost 0 bases, with 12 bases between them. The CDR3 loop reads CASSLPRSANTGELFF. CDR3 coding DNA: TGTGCCAGCAGCCTCCCAAGAAGCGCGAACACCGGGGAGCTGTTTTTT.

CDR3 loop: CASSRPGSDTEAFF. The DNA of the CDR3 is TGTGCCAGCAGCCGGCCCGGGTCCGACACTGAAGCTTTCTTT. This chain connects TRBV5-5 to TRBJ1-1; D call uncertain. Germline lookup yields CDR1 SGHKS and CDR2 YYEKEE (reference sequence). This CDR3 comprises 14 residues. The ends were cut back, 4 bases at V and 3 bases at J, with 13 bases in the middle.

The genes are TRBV27 and TRBJ1-3, with 7 bases fitting TRBD1. Germline CDR1 is MNHEY and CDR2 is SMNVEV (reference sequence). CDR3 length equals 14 residues. V shed 5 bases, J shed 8 bases, and the junction held 9 bases outside the gene matches. The CDR3 spells CASSTNRGLDTIYF. The CDR3 DNA follows: TGTGCCAGCAGTACCAACAGGGGCCTTGACACCATATATTTT.

V and J are TRBV30 and TRBJ1-5; weak D call: TRBD1 (5 bases). The CDR3 loop spans 15 amino acids. Germline CDR1 GTSNPN, CDR2 SVGIG (reference sequence). With 5 bases removed from V and 4 bases from J, the gap between germline ends came to 18 bases. The CDR3 protein is CAWAGGGLMNQPQHF. For the CDR3, the DNA is TGTGCCTGGGCCGGGGGAGGGTTGATGAATCAGCCCCAGCATTTT.

V and J are TRBV27 and TRBJ2-3; D gene uncertain. Germline assignment: CDR1 MNHEY and CDR2 SMNVEV (reference sequence). The CDR3 has 13 amino acids. The germline V and J ends were trimmed by 8 bases and 2 bases, with 11 bases remaining between them. CDR3 sequence (DNA): TGTGCCAGCCGCCTATTTACCACAGATACGCAGTATTTT. Its protein is CASRLFTTDTQYF.

The chain employs TRBV7-2 and TRBJ1-5; 7 bases map to TRBD1. The CDR3 contains 14 residues. The V gene's germline CDR1 is SGHTA and CDR2 FQGNSA. V dropped 5 bases and J dropped 4; count of bases not matched to a gene: 5. CDR3 region: CASSASQGNQPQHF. The CDR3 nucleotides read TGTGCCAGCAGCGCCTCACAGGGGAATCAGCCCCAGCATTTT.

About this clone itself: A read error may produce the germline difference seen at one junction end. This rearrangement joins TRBV3-1 (or the pseudogene TRBV3-2) to TRBJ1-4, with D unclear. The CDR3 runs 16 residues. Germline CDR1 LGHDT, CDR2 YNNKEL (reference sequence). The CDR3 sequence: CASSQGRAVTNKKLFF. DNA for the CDR3: TGTGCCAGCAGCCAAGGGCGCGCGGTTACTAATAAAAAACTGTTTTTT.

The chain has TRBV28 and TRBJ1-2, with 8 bases identical to TRBD1. The CDR3 extends over 15 amino acids. V shed 6 bases, J shed 8 bases, and the junction held 14 bases outside the gene matches. Germline CDR1 is MDHEN and CDR2 is SYDVKM. This CDR3 reads CASRTPTGAGRGYTF. Written as DNA, the CDR3 is TGTGCCAGCAGGACCCCGACAGGGGCAGGGAGGGGCTACACCTTC.

This sequence joins TRBV6-6 and TRBJ1-2; 8 bases fit TRBD1. The CDR3 contains 16 residues. Germline V gene sequence: CDR1 MNHNY, CDR2 SVGAGI (reference sequence). J lost 7 bases, V lost 5 bases, and 15 bases had no gene match. The CDR3 sequence: CASSHSDRGGRGGYTF. CDR3 nucleotides: TGTGCCAGCAGTCATTCCGACAGGGGAGGCCGCGGTGGCTACACCTTC.

V gene TRBV6-5 combines with J gene TRBJ1-3; no clear D gene. The V gene's germline CDR1 is MNHEY and CDR2 SVGAGI. Trimming stripped 4 bases from V and 3 bases from J, with 7 bases between. There are 13 residues in the CDR3. The CDR3 DNA reads TGTGCCAGCAGTTCAGCGTTTGGAAACACCATATATTTT. This encodes CASSSAFGNTIYF.

The V call is TRBV14, the J call TRBJ2-7; 9 bases align to TRBD1. This CDR3 has 16 amino acids. Losses at the gene ends were 3 bases for V and 1 base for J; bases not matched to a gene: 7. From germline, CDR1 is SGHDN and CDR2 FVKESK. In nucleotides, the CDR3 is TGTGCCAGCAGCCAGTACACCGGGACAGGGTCCTACGAGCAGTACTTC. This codes for CASSQYTGTGSYEQYF.

The genes are TRBV9 and TRBJ1-2; TRBD1 aligns across 7 bases. Germline trimming cut 4 bases from V and 4 bases from J; bases unmatched to any gene: 4. The CDR3 length is 13 residues. Germline assignment: CDR1 SGDLS and CDR2 YYNGEE. CDR3 amino acids: CASSKRQGYGYTF. CDR3 DNA: TGTGCCAGCAGCAAGAGACAGGGCTATGGCTACACCTTC.

The chain uses TRBV25-1 and TRBJ1-1, with no clear D. There are 14 residues in the CDR3. Germline lookup yields CDR1 MGHDK and CDR2 SYGVNS. Trimming left V 4 bases short and J 0 bases short, with 9 bases between. This CDR3 is CASSGEAMNTEAFF. In DNA, the CDR3 is TGTGCCAGCAGTGGCGAGGCTATGAACACTGAAGCTTTCTTT.

This chain connects TRBV28 to TRBJ2-7; D remains ambiguous. The CDR3 is 11 amino acids. The ends were cut back, 1 base at V and 6 bases at J, with 4 bases in the middle. CDR1 is MDHEN and CDR2 is SYDVKM in the germline V gene. The CDR3 region is CASSLSSEQYF. DNA of the CDR3: TGTGCCAGCAGTTTATCGAGCGAGCAGTACTTC.

The rearrangement uses TRBV28 and TRBJ1-6, with 7 bases matching TRBD1. V was pared by 1 base and J by 7 bases, with 7 bases of the junction left unmatched. This CDR3 contains 16 residues. Germline CDR1 is MDHEN and CDR2 is SYDVKM. The CDR3 reads CASSLLDRLMNSPLHF. CDR3 coding DNA: TGTGCCAGCAGTTTATTGGACAGGCTGATGAATTCACCCCTCCACTTT. The variable domain in full, with the rest retrieved from reference TRBV28 and TRBJ1-6, is DVKVTQSSRYLVKRTGEKVFLECVQDMDHENMFWYRQDPGLGLRLIYFSYDVKMKEKGDIPEGYSVSREKKERFSLILESASTNQTSMYLCASSLLDRLMNSPLHFGNGTRLTVT.

The chain has TRBV5-1 and TRBJ2-5; 9 bases fit TRBD1. The V segment lost 3 bases and the J segment 1 base; nucleotides outside the gene matches: 1. Germline V lookup: CDR1 SGHRS, CDR2 YFSETQ. The CDR3 loop spans 14 amino acids. The CDR3 loop reads CASSSTGGQETQYF. In nucleotides, the CDR3 is TGCGCCAGCAGCTCGACAGGGGGCCAAGAGACCCAGTACTTC.

The chain employs TRBV5-1 and TRBJ1-6; 8 bases agree with TRBD1. The CDR3 sequence is 15 residues long. The germline CDR1 and CDR2 sequences are SGHRS and YFSETQ. Trimming took 1 base from V and 7 from J; bases not matched to a gene: 4. Written as DNA, the CDR3 is TGCGCCAGCAGCTTGTCTAACAGGGGGAATTCACCCCTCCACTTT. Its translation is CASSLSNRGNSPLHF.

J is TRBJ2-4 and V is TRBV7-9, with 7 bases aligning to TRBD2. The CDR3 length is 17 residues. V gave up 2 bases and J gave up 1 base; unmatched junction bases: 8. CDR1 and CDR2 (germline): SEHNR, FQNEAQ (reference sequence). CDR3 loop: CASSLWKSGEAKNIQYF. CDR3 in DNA: TGTGCCAGCAGCTTATGGAAAAGCGGGGAGGCCAAAAACATTCAGTACTTC.

The gene calls are TRBV5-1 and TRBJ1-1; D might be TRBD1 (5 bases). V was shortened by 0 bases and J by 0 bases, with 18 bases between the two germline ends. Germline CDR1 reads SGHRS; CDR2 reads YFSETQ. The CDR3 consists of 18 residues. CDR3 residues: CASSLDGRQGIMNTEAFF. The CDR3 DNA follows: TGCGCCAGCAGCTTGGACGGTCGGCAGGGCATCATGAACACTGAAGCTTTCTTT.

In this sample, this clone turned up once. The chain has TRBV5-1 and TRBJ1-1, with D hard to call. The germline CDR1 and CDR2 sequences are SGHRS and YFSETQ. CDR3 length equals 13 residues. The V gene lost 1 base and the J gene lost 0 bases, with 4 bases spanning the gap. The CDR3 here is CASSLTMNTEAFF. CDR3 in DNA: TGCGCCAGCAGCTTGACAATGAACACTGAAGCTTTCTTT.